This T cell receptor beta chain emerged from a study of blood T cell repertoires in COVID-19. Background on the study: Acute and convalescent COVID-19 samples came from the United States, Italy and Spain. T cells, B-cell-depleted T cells, or PBMCs supplied cDNA or gDNA.

V was pared by 5 bases and J by 5 bases, with 15 bases between. The germline V gene has CDR1 LNHDA and CDR2 SQIVND (reference sequence). CDR3 length: 14 residues. TCRdb's table, derived via immunoSEQ multiplex PCR, lists solely in-frame clones and lacks some. Of some 230,000 clones listed, approximately 86% are singletons. The J gene is TRBJ1-2, the V gene TRBV19; D may be TRBD1 (5 bases). Sequences were obtained from peripheral blood. The origin of this receptor is a woman in her 50s with COVID-19, enrolled during active disease. The CDR3 sequence is CASSPPTGAYGYTF. The CDR3 bases are TGTGCCAGTAGTCCACCAACAGGAGCTTATGGCTACACCTTC.